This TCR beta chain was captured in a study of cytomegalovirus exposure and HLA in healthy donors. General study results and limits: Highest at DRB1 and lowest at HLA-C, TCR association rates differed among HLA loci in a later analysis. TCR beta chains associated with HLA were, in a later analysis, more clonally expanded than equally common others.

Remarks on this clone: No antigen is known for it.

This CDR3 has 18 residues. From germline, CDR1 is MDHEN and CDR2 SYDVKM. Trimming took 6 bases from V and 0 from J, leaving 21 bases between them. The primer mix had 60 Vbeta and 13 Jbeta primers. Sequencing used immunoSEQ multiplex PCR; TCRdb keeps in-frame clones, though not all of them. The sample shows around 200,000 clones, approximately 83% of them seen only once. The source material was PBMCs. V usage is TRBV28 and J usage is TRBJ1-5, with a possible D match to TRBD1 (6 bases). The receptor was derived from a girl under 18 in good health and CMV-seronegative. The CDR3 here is CASRTPYSGGDSNQPQHF. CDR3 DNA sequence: TGTGCCAGCAGGACGCCCTACAGTGGGGGCGATAGCAATCAGCCCCAGCATTTT.